The rows below give T cell receptor beta chains drawn from one sample of a study of cytomegalovirus exposure and HLA in healthy donors. Libraries were prepared by immunoSEQ multiplex PCR; TCRdb keeps only in-frame clonotypes and omits some of them. The sample has roughly 170,000 clones, 65% to 85% seen once. The sample taken for sequencing was PBMCs. Receptors originate from a young woman in good health and CMV-seropositive. Each CDR3 is given with its conserved first and last residue. D genes are given only for firm matches. The size entry is marked missing in some rows and otherwise reads once, few, many or a size class.

CDR3nt	CDR3aa	d_gene	abundance	j_gene	v_gene
TGTGCCAGCGGGATGGACCGGGGGAGCACAGATACGCAGTATTTT	CASGMDRGSTDTQYF	.	.	TRBJ2-3	TRBV7-2
TGTGCCAGCAGCGTAGGGTACAGCCAGAATGAGCAGTTCTTC	CASSVGYSQNEQFF	.	.	TRBJ2-1	TRBV9
TGTGCCAGCAGTTACTCGGAAGGGGCCTCGCAAAACATTCAGTACTTC	CASSYSEGASQNIQYF	.	.	TRBJ2-4	TRBV6-6
TGTGCCAGCGGAGGAGGGGAGCAGTACTTC	CASGGGEQYF	.	.	TRBJ2-7	TRBV6-5
TGTGCCAGCAGCCAAGATCAGCTAGCGGGGCGAACAGATACGCAGTATTTT	CASSQDQLAGRTDTQYF	TRBD2	.	TRBJ2-3	TRBV4-2
TGCGCCAGCAGCTTGGGGCGAGGGGGCTGGGGAGATACGCAGTATTTT	CASSLGRGGWGDTQYF	TRBD1	.	TRBJ2-3	TRBV5-1
TGTGCCATCAGATCCGGGACAGGGCCCTCTTCCTACGAGCAGTACTTC	CAIRSGTGPSSYEQYF	TRBD1	once	TRBJ2-7	TRBV10-3
TGTGCCAGCTCACCGAAACAGGGCAGGGATCAGCCCCAGCATTTT	CASSPKQGRDQPQHF	.	.	TRBJ1-5	TRBV18
TGTGCCAGCAGAAGAACAGGGGAGGCCTCACCCCTCCACTTT	CASRRTGEASPLHF	TRBD1	.	TRBJ1-6	TRBV6-5
TGCGCCAGCAGCACAAGACAGGGGGCGGCCACAGATACGCAGTATTTT	CASSTRQGAATDTQYF	TRBD1	once	TRBJ2-3	TRBV5-1
TGCGCCAGCAGCTTGATAGGGGAATCCCTCTCTGGGGCCAACGTCCTGACTTTC	CASSLIGESLSGANVLTF	.	.	TRBJ2-6	TRBV5-1
TGCAGCGGTACGGACAGAGCCTCTGGAAACACCATATATTTT	CSGTDRASGNTIYF	.	.	TRBJ1-3	TRBV29-1
TGTGCCAGCACCCTGGGGGGGCGGCTAGGGGCTGAAGCTTTCTTT	CASTLGGRLGAEAFF	.	.	TRBJ1-1	TRBV6-5
TGTGCCAGCAAGAGGGCAGCTGCCTACGAGCAGTACTTC	CASKRAAAYEQYF	.	few	TRBJ2-7	TRBV6-1
TGTGCCAGCAGCCCCGGGACAGGGAGATCACCCCTCCACTTT	CASSPGTGRSPLHF	TRBD1	few	TRBJ1-6	TRBV27
TGTGCCAGCAGTGGACTAGCGGGGGGCACCTACAATGAGCAGTTCTTC	CASSGLAGGTYNEQFF	TRBD2	.	TRBJ2-1	TRBV28
TGTGCCAGCAGCTTGGACAGAGTGAACACTGAAGCTTTCTTT	CASSLDRVNTEAFF	.	.	TRBJ1-1	TRBV27
TGCGCCAGCAGCCCCGCCGCCCACGGACAGAACTACGAGCAGTACTTC	CASSPAAHGQNYEQYF	.	.	TRBJ2-7	TRBV5-1